This paragraph covers one T cell receptor (beta chain) sequence. The antigen is not known. Ipilimumab-mediated CTLA-4 blockade plus focal radiation was given to patients having chemo-refractory metastatic non-small-cell lung cancer. J gave up 0 bases and V 5 bases, and 8 bases lay outside the gene matches. The germline gives CDR1 SGHAT, CDR2 FQNNGV. This CDR3 is built from 16 residues. Measured with immunoSEQ multiplex PCR; TCRdb has only the in-frame clones, and not every one. The table records over 100,000 clones, over 65% of them present only once. The entry originates in a study of radiotherapy plus CTLA-4 blockade in lung cancer. Study-level results: Radiotherapy was combined with ipilimumab, and tumor-derived TCR clones then expanded in blood.

The input for sequencing was peripheral blood, taken from a patient treated with radiotherapy plus ipilimumab. This TCR came from a human donor with non-small cell lung cancer that progressed on radiotherapy plus ipilimumab. Some clones in this sample may be carry-over from other donors' samples. The chain carries TRBV11-2 and TRBJ2-7, with TRBD1 identical over 9 bases. The CDR3 region is CASSHADRGNSYEQYF. The CDR3 DNA is TGTGCCAGCAGCCACGCCGACAGGGGGAACTCCTACGAGCAGTACTTC.